The 9 T cell receptor beta chains below were found in one sample sequenced in a study of cytomegalovirus exposure and HLA in healthy donors. Use of 60 Vbeta and 13 Jbeta primers characterized the PCR. Repertoires were generated with immunoSEQ multiplex PCR, while TCRdb's copy carries only in-frame clones and drops some. The data show about 100,000 clones, 80% seen once. Sequencing used PBMCs. These receptor sequences come from a young man in good health and CMV-seronegative.

The rearrangement links TRBV2 to TRBJ2-7; possibly TRBD1 for D (6 bases). Between the trimmed V and J ends, which lost 3 bases and 6 bases, there was a span of 6 bases. This CDR3 is built from 11 residues. Germline V gene sequence: CDR1 SNHLY, CDR2 FYNNEI. CDR3 loop: CASSEGAEQYF. In DNA, the CDR3 is TGTGCCAGCAGTGAGGGGGCCGAGCAGTACTTC.

This clone has a handful of counts. The V gene is TRBV15, the J gene TRBJ1-4, with D tentatively TRBD1 (6 bases). Germline V CDR1 and CDR2: LNHNV, YYDKDF (reference sequence). The V and J ends lost 6 bases and 4 bases respectively, with 15 bases between them. The CDR3 totals 15 residues. CDR3 in DNA: TGTGCCACCAGAGGGACGGCAGGGGTTAATGAAAAACTGTTTTTT. It is translated as CATRGTAGVNEKLFF.

This chain links TRBV10-3 with TRBJ2-3, with 9 nucleotides matching TRBD1. Germline CDR1 and CDR2: ENHRY and SYGVKD. After removal of 7 bases from V and 3 bases from J, the junction contained 11 bases not matched to a gene. The CDR3 totals 16 residues. CDR3 residues: CAINFRDRDATDTQYF. The DNA of the CDR3 is TGTGCCATCAACTTCCGGGACAGGGACGCAACAGATACGCAGTATTTT.

This clone was detected only once. V gene TRBV2 combines with J gene TRBJ2-5; 7 nucleotides align to TRBD1. Germline V gene sequence: CDR1 SNHLY, CDR2 FYNNEI. After removal of 6 bases from V and 8 bases from J, the junction contained 3 bases not matched to a gene. The CDR3 is made up of 11 amino acids. The CDR3 sequence is CASSTGVTQYF. CDR3 coding DNA: TGTGCCAGCAGCACAGGGGTAACCCAGTACTTC.

This clone has only one observation. This chain uses TRBV4-1 with TRBJ1-2, with D unresolved. Trimming shortened V by 0 bases and J by 3 bases, and 2 bases separated the two germline ends. Germline V CDR1 and CDR2: MGHRA, YSYEKL. This CDR3 comprises 12 residues. The CDR3 DNA reads as TGCGCCAGCAGCCAAGACTACTATGGCTACACCTTC. This translates into CASSQDYYGYTF.

The J gene is TRBJ1-2, the V gene TRBV19, with no clear D. V dropped 6 bases and J dropped 5 bases, with 10 bases sitting between them. The CDR3 is 12 amino acids. Germline V lookup: CDR1 LNHDA, CDR2 SQIVND (reference sequence). In DNA, the CDR3 is TGTGCCAGTAGAGGCGGGCCGTATGGCTACACCTTC. Translation: CASRGGPYGYTF.

The chain combines TRBV2 with TRBJ2-5, with unresolved D. This CDR3 has 14 residues. The germline CDR1 and CDR2 sequences are SNHLY and FYNNEI. The V and J ends lost 5 bases and 5 bases respectively, with 15 bases between them. Here the CDR3 reads CASSRLVGRETQYF. The CDR3 DNA reads TGTGCCAGCAGTCGACTTGTGGGTAGGGAGACCCAGTACTTC.

The V call is TRBV19, the J call TRBJ2-1; D ambiguous. The CDR3 runs 13 residues. Trimming took 5 bases from V and 7 from J, leaving 12 bases between them. The germline V gene encodes CDR1 LNHDA and CDR2 SQIVND (reference sequence). The CDR3 nucleotides read TGTGCCAGTAGTGACTCCCTAGGTAATGAGCAGTTCTTC. Translation: CASSDSLGNEQFF.

This clone was recorded only once. This chain connects TRBV4-3 to TRBJ1-5, with D uncertain. The CDR3 is 14 amino acids. The V end was cut by 0 bases, the J end by 4 bases, with 7 bases between. Germline CDR1 reads LGHNA; CDR2 reads YSLEER. In DNA form, the CDR3 reads TGCGCCAGCAGCCAAGATCTCGGGAATCAGCCCCAGCATTTT. It specifies CASSQDLGNQPQHF.